The next 25 T cell receptor beta chains were all read from a single sample in a study of regulatory T cells in long-lasting Graves disease. Time point indicated: persistent/refractory GD, antithyroid drugs over 5 years with positive TRAb. Extracted RNA from PBMCs served as the source of the TCR library. To make TCR beta libraries, researchers used iRepertoire HTBI primers and Arm-PCR of CDR3 regions. MiXCR, applied by TCRdb to the multiplex PCR reads, yields one record per CDR3 protein. The sample yields about 300,000 distinct CDR3 sequences, roughly 21% seen once. Here the sequenced sample was peripheral blood mononuclear cells (PBMCs), taken when the disease was refractory, from a patient treated with antithyroid drugs. All receptors derive from a female donor with Graves disease.

This chain links TRBV6-1 with TRBJ1-1, with a possible D match to TRBD1 (6 bases). Between the trimmed V and J ends, which lost 5 bases and 10 bases, there was a span of 17 bases. Germline loops: CDR1 MNHNS, CDR2 SASEGT. The CDR3 contains 13 residues. CDR3 sequence reads: CASSLDVGTPAFF. CDR3 sequence (DNA): TGTGCCAGCAGTCTAGATGTGGGGACACCAGCTTTCTTT.

This clonotype showed up many times. V usage is TRBV28 and J usage is TRBJ2-7; possible D gene TRBD1, 5 bases. The CDR3 is 15 residues long. In germline, CDR1 is MDHEN, CDR2 SYDVKM. The V end was cut by 8 bases, the J end by 2 bases, with 19 bases between. For the CDR3, the DNA is TGTGCCAGCCGAATCTCGGCAGGGTTCGCCTACGAGCAGTACTTC. It encodes CASRISAGFAYEQYF.

Comments on this clonotype: A read error may explain this, as a much larger clone is one base away. The chain carries TRBV3-2 and TRBJ1-4. TRBV3-2 is a pseudogene. The CDR3 length is 17 residues. CDR3 DNA sequence: TGTGCCAGCAACGCTAGGCAGGGAGGGACAACTAATGAAAAACTGTTTTTT. It encodes CASNARQGGTTNEKLFF.

The chain combines TRBV6-1 with TRBJ1-1, with D maybe TRBD1 (6 bases). V shed 7 bases and J shed 0 bases, with 12 bases lying between them. The CDR3 covers 14 residues. Germline CDR1 reads MNHNS; CDR2 reads SASEGT. CDR3 sequence: CASTPTGMNTEAFF. CDR3 DNA sequence: TGTGCCAGCACCCCTACAGGGATGAACACTGAAGCTTTCTTT.

A few counts support this clonotype. The chain's CDR3 is CASSPEGVPTGELFF. DNA of the CDR3: TGCGCCAGCAGCCCCGAGGGGGTCCCCACCGGGGAGCTGTTTTTT. The chain joins TRBV5-1 to TRBJ2-2; TRBD1 is a possible D gene (6 bases). The CDR3 has 15 amino acids. CDR1 is SGHRS, CDR2 YFSETQ, per germline. Trimming took off 4 bases at V and 4 bases at J, with 14 bases between the two ends.

This clonotype was detected many times. V and J are TRBV7-3 and TRBJ2-2; D may match TRBD1 or TRBD2 (5 bases each). From germline, CDR1 is SGHTA and CDR2 FQGTGA. V was pared by 5 bases and J by 3 bases, with 19 bases between. This CDR3 is 17 amino acids long. The CDR3 region is CASSRRGTTDDTGELFF. The CDR3 nucleotides read TGTGCCAGCAGCCGCCGAGGGACGACGGACGACACCGGGGAGCTGTTTTTT.

This clonotype was observed a few times. CDR3 in DNA: TGTGCCAGCAGCATGGGTCACAAGACACTCTCCTACGAGCAGTACTTC. Translation gives CASSMGHKTLSYEQYF. The V and J genes are TRBV28 and TRBJ2-7; D uncertain. The V and J ends lost 6 bases and 0 bases respectively, with 18 bases between them. The CDR3 sequence is 16 residues long. CDR1 and CDR2 from the germline V gene are MDHEN and SYDVKM.

This clonotype came up many times. This chain links TRBV2 with TRBJ2-2, with unresolved D. Germline lookup yields CDR1 SNHLY and CDR2 FYNNEI. V shed 1 base and J shed 6 bases, with 12 bases lying between them. This CDR3 has 15 amino acids. This CDR3 is CASSEDGVAAGELFF. As DNA, the CDR3 is TGTGCCAGCAGTGAAGACGGAGTAGCAGCCGGGGAGCTGTTTTTT.

This rearrangement joins TRBV6-2 or TRBV6-3 to TRBJ2-7; TRBD2 aligns across 7 bases. The germline CDR1 and CDR2 sequences are MNHEY and SVGEGT. This CDR3 spans 14 amino acids. J lost 1 base, V lost 10 bases, and 10 bases had no gene match. The CDR3 loop reads CATQGAGHSYEQYF. In DNA form, the CDR3 reads TGTGCCACCCAAGGAGCGGGGCATTCCTACGAGCAGTACTTC.

This clonotype was counted ten times or more. This chain uses TRBV20-1 with TRBJ1-1; D is perhaps TRBD1 (5 bases). Looked up from germline, CDR1 is DFQATT and CDR2 is SNEGSKA (reference sequence). V was trimmed by 3 bases and J by 5 bases, leaving 13 bases between them. This CDR3 is 13 amino acids long. The CDR3 bases are TGCAGTGCTAGGATGCCAGGGTGGACTGAAGCTTTCTTT. Protein product: CSARMPGWTEAFF.

This clonotype was detected a few times. V usage is TRBV19 and J usage is TRBJ1-1; no reliable D call. Germline-derived CDR1 and CDR2 are LNHDA and SQIVND (reference sequence). The length of the CDR3 is 14 residues. V lost 1 base and J lost 1, with 7 bases in between. The CDR3 DNA reads TGTGCCAGTAGTATAGTAGCAGGGAACACTGAAGCTTTCTTT. Its protein is CASSIVAGNTEAFF.

This clonotype was seen many times. The chain employs TRBV6-1 and TRBJ1-2; D not resolved. The germline V gene has CDR1 MNHNS and CDR2 SASEGT. V was trimmed by 6 bases and J by 6 bases, leaving 11 bases between them. The CDR3 has 12 amino acids. CDR3 DNA sequence: TGTGCCAGCAGCGCTGGCTGGCATGGCTACACCTTC. Its protein product is CASSAGWHGYTF.

This chain uses TRBV30 with TRBJ1-2; unclear D gene. The CDR3 runs 12 residues. V shed 4 bases and J shed 8 bases, with 14 bases lying between them. Germline V gene sequence: CDR1 GTSNPN, CDR2 SVGIG (reference sequence). The CDR3: CAWNQERRGYTF. CDR3 sequence (DNA): TGTGCCTGGAACCAGGAGAGGAGGGGCTACACCTTC.

The table lists this clonotype with a few counts. This chain links TRBV29-1 with TRBJ2-7; tentatively, D is TRBD1 (5 bases). Germline CDR1 is SQVTM and CDR2 is ANQGSEA. V dropped 4 bases and J dropped 0 bases, with 10 bases sitting between them. There are 13 residues in the CDR3. The CDR3 reads CSVVVDNSYEQYF. The CDR3 nucleotides read TGCAGCGTTGTGGTGGACAACTCCTACGAGCAGTACTTC.

The chain links TRBV19 to TRBJ1-5; possibly TRBD1 for D (5 bases). CDR3 length equals 16 residues. The germline gives CDR1 LNHDA, CDR2 SQIVND (reference sequence). V was cut by 5 bases and J by 3 bases, with 17 bases left in between. This CDR3 reads CASSDEVGGDNQPQHF. Written as DNA, the CDR3 is TGTGCCAGTAGTGACGAGGTGGGGGGGGACAATCAGCCCCAGCATTTT.

This clonotype has more than one count but fewer than ten. The J gene is TRBJ2-2, the V gene TRBV6-2 or TRBV6-3; D may correspond to TRBD1 or TRBD2 (5 bases each). The CDR3 spans 16 residues. Germline V gives CDR1 MNHEY, CDR2 SVGEGT. Trimming shortened V by 5 bases and J by 4 bases, and 17 bases separated the two germline ends. The CDR3, as DNA: TGTGCCAGCAGTGAAAGGGTGGGGGAGATCACCGGGGAGCTGTTTTTT. It codes for CASSERVGEITGELFF.

V gene TRBV19 combines with J gene TRBJ2-2; D possibly corresponds to TRBD1 (5 bases). Trimming stripped 4 bases from V and 6 bases from J, with 12 bases between. The CDR3 extends over 14 amino acids. Germline V gene sequence: CDR1 LNHDA, CDR2 SQIVND (reference sequence). The CDR3 is CASSNQGRAGELFF. CDR3 nucleotide sequence: TGTGCCAGTAGTAACCAGGGTAGGGCCGGGGAGCTGTTTTTT.

In its sample, this clonotype was seen a few times. The genes are TRBV7-2 and TRBJ2-5; D is perhaps TRBD1 (6 bases). The J call may be in error: the DNA end matches TRBJ2-1 better. The CDR3 is made up of 13 amino acids. CDR1 and CDR2 (germline): SGHTA, FQGNSA. The CDR3 is CASSLLSQGEQFF. Here the CDR3 DNA reads TGTGCCAGCAGCTTACTCTCACAGGGTGAGCAGTTCTTC.

This clonotype was seen more than once but under ten times. The rearrangement joins TRBV20-1 to TRBJ2-7; 8 bases are a match to TRBD2. With 3 bases clipped from V and 3 bases from J, the junction kept 13 bases outside the gene matches. The CDR3 runs to 16 residues. Germline CDR1 is DFQATT and CDR2 is SNEGSKA (reference sequence). Here the CDR3 DNA reads TGCAGTGCTAGTGACCAGCCGGGACTAGAGAACTACGAGCAGTACTTC. It encodes CSASDQPGLENYEQYF.

J is TRBJ2-3 and V is TRBV12-3 or TRBV12-4; a possible D gene is TRBD2 (5 bases). Trimming shortened V by 7 bases and J by 2 bases, and 16 bases separated the two germline ends. This CDR3 has 15 residues. The DNA of the CDR3 is TGTGCCAGCACCGTGGGAAGCGGCCTCACAGATACGCAGTATTTT. Protein sequence: CASTVGSGLTDTQYF.

This clonotype has at least ten counts. CDR3 DNA: TGTGCCAGCAGAGTCCCCGGGGCTGGTGAAGCTTTCTTT. Encoded protein: CASRVPGAGEAFF. This chain links TRBV11-2 with TRBJ1-1; TRBD1 is a possible D gene (5 bases). The CDR3 spans 13 residues. V was trimmed by 6 bases and J by 7 bases, leaving 15 bases between them. Germline CDR1 SGHAT, CDR2 FQNNGV.

This clonotype has only a few counts. J is TRBJ2-7 and V is TRBV7-9, with D perhaps matching TRBD1 (7 bases). The CDR3 sequence is 13 residues long. Germline CDR1 and CDR2: SEHNR and FQNEAQ (reference sequence). V lost 5 bases to trimming and J lost 6 bases, with 14 bases between them. CDR3 loop: CASSGGTDSEQYF. CDR3 sequence (DNA): TGTGCCAGCAGCGGCGGGACAGATAGCGAGCAGTACTTC.

The CDR3 loop reads CASSRYSQGESIQYF. The DNA for the CDR3 is TGTGCCAGCAGCCGTTATTCACAGGGAGAGAGCATTCAGTACTTC. This sequence joins TRBV5-6 and TRBJ2-4; TRBD1 is a possible D gene (6 bases). The germline gives CDR1 SGHDT, CDR2 YYEEEE. There are 15 residues in the CDR3. V was trimmed by 4 bases and J by 9 bases, leaving 20 bases between them.

This clonotype was seen many times. The rearrangement joins TRBV2 to TRBJ1-6; unclear D gene. The CDR3 contains 12 residues. V was pared by 6 bases and J by 7 bases, with 7 bases between. In germline, CDR1 is SNHLY, CDR2 FYNNEI. The chain's CDR3 is CASRATNSPLHF. The CDR3 DNA reads TGTGCCAGCAGGGCGACCAATTCACCCCTCCACTTT.

The chain carries TRBV2 and TRBJ1-2, with 7 nucleotides matching TRBD1. Germline assignment: CDR1 SNHLY and CDR2 FYNNEI. V lost 6 bases to trimming and J lost 6 bases; unmatched junction nucleotides: 7. This CDR3 is built from 13 residues. Here the CDR3 DNA reads TGTGCCAGCAGCCCGGACAGGCGAGATGGCTACACCTTC. Amino acids: CASSPDRRDGYTF.